This T cell receptor (beta chain) was captured by sequencing in a study of T-cell reconstitution after alpha-beta-depleted transplantation in children. This clonotype was observed at least ten times. Library preparation (for TCRbeta) was performed with unique molecular identifiers. One entry per CDR3 protein, called by TCRdb with MiXCR from the PCR reads. This table holds 200,000 to 300,000 distinct CDR3 sequences, around 11% found once. The TCR sequence derives from a human donor who donated a stem cell graft to a child with acute lymphoblastic leukemia. This sample comprised PBMCs from the stem cell graft donor, obtained from the stem cell graft.

DNA for the CDR3: TGTGCCAGCTCACCCGGGGGGGGAAGTCCGCAGTACTTC. This encodes CASSPGGGSPQYF. The genes are TRBV18 and TRBJ2-7; 8 bases agree with TRBD2. J lost 9 bases, V lost 3 bases, and 7 bases had no gene match. CDR1 is KGHSH, CDR2 LQKENI, per germline. The CDR3 covers 13 residues.